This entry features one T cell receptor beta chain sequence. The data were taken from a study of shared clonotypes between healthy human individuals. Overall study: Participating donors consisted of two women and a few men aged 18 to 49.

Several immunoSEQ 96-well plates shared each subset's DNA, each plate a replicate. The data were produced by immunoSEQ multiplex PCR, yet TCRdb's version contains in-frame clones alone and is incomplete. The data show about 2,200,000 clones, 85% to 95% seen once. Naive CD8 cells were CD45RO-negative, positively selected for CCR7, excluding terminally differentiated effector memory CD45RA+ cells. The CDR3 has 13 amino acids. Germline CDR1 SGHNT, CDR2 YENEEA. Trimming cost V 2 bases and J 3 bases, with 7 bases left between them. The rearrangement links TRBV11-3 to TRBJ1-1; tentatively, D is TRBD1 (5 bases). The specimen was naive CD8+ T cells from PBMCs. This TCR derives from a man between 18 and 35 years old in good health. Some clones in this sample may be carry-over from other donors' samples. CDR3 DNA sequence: TGTGCCAGCAGCTTAAGGGGTTACACTGAAGCTTTCTTT. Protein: CASSLRGYTEAFF.